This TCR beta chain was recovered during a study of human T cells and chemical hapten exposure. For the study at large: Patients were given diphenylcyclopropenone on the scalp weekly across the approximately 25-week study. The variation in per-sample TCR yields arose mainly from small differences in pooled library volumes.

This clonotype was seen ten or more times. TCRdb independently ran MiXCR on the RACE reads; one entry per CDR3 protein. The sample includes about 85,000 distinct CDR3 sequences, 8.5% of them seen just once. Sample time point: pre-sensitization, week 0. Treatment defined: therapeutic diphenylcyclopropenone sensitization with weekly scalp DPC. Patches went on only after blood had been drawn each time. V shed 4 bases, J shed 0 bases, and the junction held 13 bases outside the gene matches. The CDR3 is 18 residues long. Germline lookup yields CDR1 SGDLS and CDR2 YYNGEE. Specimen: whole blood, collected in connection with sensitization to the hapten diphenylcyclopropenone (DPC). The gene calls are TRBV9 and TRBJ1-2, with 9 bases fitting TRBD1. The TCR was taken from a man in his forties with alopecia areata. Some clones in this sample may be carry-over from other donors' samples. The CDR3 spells CASSLTGGGPHSNYGYTF. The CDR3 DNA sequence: TGTGCCAGCAGCCTGACAGGGGGAGGTCCTCACTCTAACTATGGCTACACCTTC.